The 11 T cell receptor beta chains given below trace back to one sample, sequenced in a study of blood T cell repertoires in COVID-19 (dated by TCRdb to the early 2020s). The library was produced with the immunoSEQ multiplex PCR assay. TCRdb holds this immuneACCESS table with in-frame rearrangements only. Some clones are missing; in checked studies, unresolved V genes explain under half, and the rest has no known cause. The sample contains more than 250,000 clones, around nine tenths of them found a single time. Together, the top ten hold 1% of the sample. Sequencing used peripheral blood. Receptors originate from a middle-aged man with active or convalescent COVID-19.

The genes are TRBV5-1 and TRBJ1-1; TRBD1 aligns across 7 bases. V lost 2 bases, J lost 3 bases, and 4 bases stayed unmatched. This CDR3 is built from 14 residues. Germline values: CDR1 SGHRS, CDR2 YFSETQ. The CDR3 nucleotides are TGCGCCAGCAGCTTAGGGGGCGAGGACACTGAAGCTTTCTTT. It is translated as CASSLGGEDTEAFF.

The gene calls are TRBV9 and TRBJ2-7, with D possibly matching TRBD1 (6 bases). Germline assignment: CDR1 SGDLS and CDR2 YYNGEE. The CDR3 runs to 15 residues. Trimming took 4 bases from V and 0 from J, leaving 14 bases between them. CDR3 amino acids: CASSPRDTTSYEQYF. The CDR3 nucleotides are TGTGCCAGCAGCCCCCGGGACACAACCTCCTACGAGCAGTACTTC.

V gene TRBV3-1 (or the pseudogene TRBV3-2) combines with J gene TRBJ2-6, with D maybe TRBD2 (7 bases). Germline loops: CDR1 LGHDT, CDR2 YNNKEL (reference sequence). V was trimmed by 3 bases and J by 2 bases, leaving 8 bases between them. The CDR3 runs to 15 residues. The CDR3 reads CASSQRGPGANVLTF. Written as DNA, the CDR3 is TGTGCCAGCAGCCAGCGGGGGCCTGGGGCCAACGTCCTGACTTTC.

This chain joins TRBV4-1 and TRBJ1-1, with D uncertain. V was trimmed by 0 bases and J by 4 bases, leaving 9 bases between them. The CDR3 length is 14 residues. Germline CDR1 MGHRA, CDR2 YSYEKL. The DNA for the CDR3 is TGCGCCAGCAGCCAAGAGGACTTTATCACTGAAGCTTTCTTT. This translates into CASSQEDFITEAFF.

This clone was seen just once. This chain links TRBV11-1 with TRBJ2-2, with D tentatively TRBD1 (6 bases). Germline values: CDR1 SGHAT, CDR2 FQDESV (reference sequence). V was pared by 7 bases and J by 2 bases, with 17 bases between. This CDR3 comprises 16 residues. The chain's CDR3 is CASTLRGLANTGELFF. The CDR3 DNA reads TGTGCCAGCACCCTCAGGGGATTGGCAAACACCGGGGAGCTGTTTTTT.

V and J are TRBV29-1 and TRBJ1-2, with D possibly TRBD1 on 6 matching bases. The length of the CDR3 is 12 residues. CDR1 and CDR2 (germline): SQVTM, ANQGSEA. With 6 bases removed from V and 10 bases from J, the gap between germline ends came to 18 bases. The CDR3 here is CSVQVQGRDYTF. The CDR3 bases are TGCAGCGTACAAGTACAGGGTCGTGACTACACCTTC.

The chain is built from TRBV9 and TRBJ1-4; 9 bases match TRBD1. The CDR3 covers 16 residues. Trimming took 4 bases from V and 8 from J; bases not matched to a gene: 12. Germline assignment: CDR1 SGDLS and CDR2 YYNGEE. CDR3 sequence: CASSPPGQGGLEKLFF. The DNA of the CDR3 is TGTGCCAGCAGCCCTCCGGGACAGGGCGGGCTGGAAAAACTGTTTTTT.

This clone was seen a handful of times. The rearrangement uses TRBV7-9 and TRBJ1-1; 8 nucleotides align to TRBD1. CDR1 is SEHNR, CDR2 FQNEAQ, per germline (reference sequence). The CDR3 contains 16 residues. V lost 5 bases and J lost 0; bases outside the gene matches: 8. For the CDR3, the DNA is TGTGCCAGCAGCCCCCGCAGGGGGCTGATGAACACTGAAGCTTTCTTT. Its translation is CASSPRRGLMNTEAFF.

The chain has TRBV5-1 and TRBJ1-1; no reliable D call. CDR1 is SGHRS and CDR2 is YFSETQ in the germline V gene. This CDR3 is built from 12 residues. V shed 2 bases and J shed 7 bases, with 9 bases lying between them. The CDR3 loop reads CASSLNRFEAFF. CDR3 nucleotide sequence: TGCGCCAGCAGCTTAAACAGATTTGAAGCTTTCTTT.

J is TRBJ1-2 and V is TRBV7-2; no clear D gene. The germline CDR1 and CDR2 sequences are SGHTA and FQGNSA. Trimming stripped 3 bases from V and 2 bases from J, with 4 bases between. This CDR3 spans 12 amino acids. The CDR3 sequence is CASSLRNYGYTF. The CDR3, as DNA: TGTGCCAGCAGCTTGAGGAACTATGGCTACACCTTC.

V and J are TRBV30 and TRBJ1-5; 9 bases are shared with TRBD1. Germline assignment: CDR1 GTSNPN and CDR2 SVGIG (reference sequence). This CDR3 has 14 amino acids. V trimming: 3 bases; J trimming: 6 bases; junction bases outside the gene matches: 6. The CDR3 region has the DNA TGTGCCTGGAGACACCGGGACAGGGCTCAGCCCCAGCATTTT. It specifies CAWRHRDRAQPQHF.